This entry lists 29 T cell receptor beta chains sequenced from one sample in a study of blood T cell repertoires in COVID-19. The table came from immunoSEQ multiplex PCR; TCRdb's copy has only in-frame clones and leaves some out. In the table there are over 150,000 clones, over 80% of which are singletons. The source material was peripheral blood. The receptor source for this set is a woman of 80 years or more with COVID-19, enrolled during active disease.

J is TRBJ2-3 and V is TRBV10-1, with D possibly TRBD1 on 5 matching bases. Looked up from germline, CDR1 is WNHNN and CDR2 is SYGVQD (reference sequence). This CDR3 contains 15 residues. V was cut by 10 bases and J by 0 bases, with 17 bases left in between. In nucleotides, the CDR3 is TGCGCCACCTCTCCTGGACACCTGAGCACAGATACGCAGTATTTT. Its protein product is CATSPGHLSTDTQYF.

The chain joins TRBV19 to TRBJ2-3; tentative D call: TRBD1 (6 bases). The CDR3 contains 13 residues. The V gene's germline CDR1 is LNHDA and CDR2 SQIVND (reference sequence). The V end was cut by 5 bases, the J end by 6 bases, with 12 bases between. The DNA for the CDR3 is TGTGCCAGTAGTGTTATGAGGGGGGATACGCAGTATTTT. Amino acid sequence: CASSVMRGDTQYF.

This clone was seen just once. The V gene is TRBV10-3, the J gene TRBJ2-7; possibly TRBD2 for D (6 bases). The length of the CDR3 is 12 residues. Trimming left V 1 base short and J 5 bases short, with 6 bases between. Per germline, CDR1 ENHRY and CDR2 SYGVKD. CDR3 loop: CAISEWGDEQYF. The CDR3, as DNA: TGTGCCATCAGTGAGTGGGGGGACGAGCAGTACTTC.

The chain is built from TRBV6-5 and TRBJ1-2; a possible D gene is TRBD1 (6 bases). The germline V gene has CDR1 MNHEY and CDR2 SVGAGI. The CDR3 runs 13 residues. V lost 0 bases, J lost 8 bases, and 10 bases lay in between. CDR3 amino acids: CASSYSRQGGYTF. As DNA, the CDR3 is TGTGCCAGCAGTTACTCGAGGCAGGGGGGCTACACCTTC.

This clone was seen only once. The chain combines TRBV27 with TRBJ2-7; D is perhaps TRBD1 (6 bases). Germline CDR1 MNHEY, CDR2 SMNVEV (reference sequence). V was trimmed by 0 bases and J by 6 bases, leaving 15 bases between them. There are 15 residues in the CDR3. The DNA of the CDR3 is TGTGCCAGCAGTTTATCGACAGGTAGGGTGAGCGAGCAGTACTTC. The encoded protein is CASSLSTGRVSEQYF.

This chain uses TRBV27 with TRBJ1-2; a possible D gene is TRBD1 (6 bases). Germline V lookup: CDR1 MNHEY, CDR2 SMNVEV (reference sequence). This CDR3 has 13 residues. The germline V and J ends were trimmed by 1 base and 6 bases, with 9 bases remaining between them. CDR3 sequence reads: CASSLFQGHGYTF. In DNA, the CDR3 is TGTGCCAGCAGTTTATTTCAGGGGCATGGCTACACCTTC.

This chain links TRBV29-1 with TRBJ1-4; 8 bases line up with TRBD1. V shed 6 bases and J 4 bases; nucleotides not matched to a gene: 7. Germline V CDR1 and CDR2: SQVTM, ANQGSEA. CDR3 size: 14 residues. The CDR3 here is CSVGQGWGNEKLFF. In DNA, the CDR3 is TGCAGCGTCGGACAGGGATGGGGTAATGAAAAACTGTTTTTT.

The chain has TRBV5-1 and TRBJ2-3; 7 bases align to TRBD2. V lost 2 bases and J lost 2; bases outside the gene matches: 8. Per the germline V gene, CDR1 is SGHRS and CDR2 is YFSETQ. This CDR3 is built from 16 residues. The CDR3 region has the DNA TGCGCCAGCAGCTTCGGACTAGTTGTTAACACAGATACGCAGTATTTT. It specifies CASSFGLVVNTDTQYF.

This sequence joins TRBV11-2 and TRBJ1-1; D is undetermined. Trimming took off 0 bases at V and 4 bases at J, with 6 bases between the two ends. The CDR3 has 13 residues. CDR1 is SGHAT and CDR2 is FQNNGV in the germline V gene. CDR3 nucleotide sequence: TGTGCCAGCAGCTTAGAAATCGGCACTGAAGCTTTCTTT. Amino acids: CASSLEIGTEAFF.

This clone has only a few counts. This chain joins TRBV9 and TRBJ2-2; 7 positions match TRBD2. Trimming removed 0 bases from V and 6 bases from J; junction bases left unmatched: 5. Germline V gene data show CDR1 as SGDLS and CDR2 as YYNGEE. CDR3 length: 15 amino acids. The CDR3 is CASSVGPSGSGELFF. CDR3 DNA sequence: TGTGCCAGCAGCGTAGGTCCTAGCGGATCCGGGGAGCTGTTTTTT.

The chain joins TRBV6-5 to TRBJ1-5, with D perhaps matching TRBD1 (5 bases). There are 13 residues in the CDR3. Trimming pared 10 bases from V and 4 bases from J, leaving 14 bases between. Germline V gives CDR1 MNHEY, CDR2 SVGAGI. CDR3: CATSSGLNQPQHF. CDR3 sequence (DNA): TGTGCCACCTCGTCAGGGTTAAATCAGCCCCAGCATTTT.

The chain combines TRBV18 with TRBJ2-5, with 7 bases that match TRBD2. Germline assignment: CDR1 KGHSH and CDR2 LQKENI. The CDR3 runs to 15 residues. V was pared by 3 bases and J by 4 bases, with 8 bases of the junction left unmatched. The CDR3 sequence is CASSPGGGPSETQYF. The CDR3 bases are TGTGCCAGCTCACCTGGCGGGGGACCGTCAGAGACCCAGTACTTC.

The rearrangement uses TRBV11-2 and TRBJ1-2, with D unresolved. The germline V gene has CDR1 SGHAT and CDR2 FQNNGV. V was trimmed by 6 bases and J by 2 bases, leaving 13 bases between them. This CDR3 region has 14 residues. CDR3 in DNA: TGTGCCAGCAGGCCAGTGCGCGGAAACTATGGCTACACCTTC. As protein: CASRPVRGNYGYTF.

J is TRBJ2-7 and V is TRBV7-2; TRBD2 agrees at 7 bases. The trim removed 3 bases at V and 7 bases at J, leaving 15 bases unmatched. The CDR3 has 16 residues. Germline values: CDR1 SGHTA, CDR2 FQGNSA. CDR3 in amino acids: CASSFLWEGPRVEQYF. The CDR3 DNA follows: TGTGCCAGCAGCTTCCTGTGGGAGGGGCCTCGAGTGGAGCAGTACTTC. Full variable domain (remainder filled in from reference TRBV7-2 and TRBJ2-7): GAGVSQSPSNKVTEKGKDVELRCDPISGHTALYWYRQSLGQGLEFLIYFQGNSAPDKSGLPSDRFSAERTGGSVSTLTIQRTQQEDSAVYLCASSFLWEGPRVEQYFGPGTRLTVT.

V is TRBV6-5 and J is TRBJ1-2; TRBD1 agrees at 9 bases. The CDR3 contains 16 residues. Germline V gene sequence: CDR1 MNHEY, CDR2 SVGAGI. Losses at the gene ends were 0 bases for V and 4 bases for J; bases not matched to a gene: 6. This CDR3 is CASSYSAQGAFYGYTF. The CDR3 DNA sequence: TGTGCCAGCAGTTACTCCGCACAGGGGGCTTTCTATGGCTACACCTTC.

This clone was recorded once. This rearrangement joins TRBV3-1 (or the pseudogene TRBV3-2) to TRBJ1-4, with 9 bases lining up with TRBD1. Unmatched junction bases numbered 7, after V lost 3 bases and J lost 8 bases. Germline V gene lookup returns CDR1 LGHDT and CDR2 YNNKEL (reference sequence). The CDR3 spans 15 residues. The CDR3 reads CASSQSGQGQEKLFF. The CDR3 bases are TGTGCCAGCAGCCAGAGCGGACAGGGGCAAGAAAAACTGTTTTTT.

This chain links TRBV15 with TRBJ1-3, with D hard to call. V was cut by 6 bases and J by 1 base, with 13 bases left in between. The CDR3 loop spans 15 amino acids. Germline V gives CDR1 LNHNV, CDR2 YYDKDF (reference sequence). In nucleotides, the CDR3 is TGTGCCACCAGTCAAGGGAGGAAATCTGGAAACACCATATATTTT. Its protein product is CATSQGRKSGNTIYF.

The genes are TRBV5-6 and TRBJ1-2; unclear D gene. V was clipped by 5 bases and J by 3 bases, with 14 bases between them. Germline CDR1 SGHDT, CDR2 YYEEEE. This CDR3 region has 14 residues. CDR3 residues: CASRLRHSYYGYTF. The CDR3 nucleotides are TGTGCCAGCAGACTCCGGCACAGCTACTATGGCTACACCTTC.

In its sample, this clone was seen a few times. The J gene is TRBJ1-1, the V gene TRBV6-6, with 7 bases fitting TRBD1. Per the germline V gene, CDR1 is MNHNY and CDR2 is SVGAGI (reference sequence). The CDR3 runs 15 residues. V lost 5 bases and J lost 5; bases outside the gene matches: 11. The CDR3: CASSDDLTGLTEAFF. Written as DNA, the CDR3 is TGTGCCAGCAGTGATGACCTGACAGGGTTGACTGAAGCTTTCTTT.

The chain links TRBV19 to TRBJ2-2, with 8 bases fitting TRBD2. Germline V gene lookup returns CDR1 LNHDA and CDR2 SQIVND (reference sequence). V shed 7 bases and J 3 bases; nucleotides not matched to a gene: 4. This CDR3 is built from 14 residues. CDR3 nucleotides: TGTGCCAGTAAAGGGACTAGTTACACCGGGGAGCTGTTTTTT. Protein: CASKGTSYTGELFF.

J is TRBJ1-1 and V is TRBV5-1; 9 nucleotides agree with TRBD1. Unmatched junction bases numbered 9, after V lost 2 bases and J lost 4 bases. Germline CDR1 and CDR2: SGHRS and YFSETQ. There are 16 residues in the CDR3. The CDR3 loop reads CASSFSGTGLGTEAFF. The DNA for the CDR3 is TGCGCCAGCAGCTTTTCGGGGACAGGGTTGGGCACTGAAGCTTTCTTT.

J is TRBJ2-7 and V is TRBV9; a weak D match, TRBD1 (5 bases). Germline lookup yields CDR1 SGDLS and CDR2 YYNGEE. CDR3 length equals 14 residues. Trimming removed 0 bases at V and 2 bases at J, with 9 bases between. The CDR3 region is CASSVDSGTYEQYF. The CDR3 region has the DNA TGTGCCAGCAGCGTAGATTCAGGGACCTACGAGCAGTACTTC.

The chain couples TRBV4-2 to TRBJ1-6; 8 bases agree with TRBD1. V was pared by 0 bases and J by 11 bases, with 3 bases of the junction left unmatched. The CDR3 totals 14 residues. Germline V gives CDR1 LGHNA, CDR2 YNFKEQ. CDR3 coding DNA: TGTGCCAGCAGCCAAGAAGGACAGGGAACACCCCTCCACTTT. This encodes CASSQEGQGTPLHF.

V gene TRBV3-1 (or the pseudogene TRBV3-2) combines with J gene TRBJ1-6; D is possibly TRBD1 (5 bases). This CDR3 has 13 amino acids. V was cut by 4 bases and J by 8 bases, with 9 bases left in between. In germline, CDR1 is LGHDT, CDR2 YNNKEL (reference sequence). The CDR3 DNA follows: TGTGCCAGCAGCCCCGACAGCGATTCACCCCTCCACTTT. Amino acid sequence: CASSPDSDSPLHF.

The gene calls are TRBV5-1 and TRBJ2-7; 8 bases agree with TRBD2. Germline CDR1 is SGHRS and CDR2 is YFSETQ. The V segment lost 2 bases and the J segment 2 bases; nucleotides outside the gene matches: 9. The CDR3 has 16 amino acids. The CDR3 region is CASSLVPSGSTYEQYF. CDR3 sequence (DNA): TGCGCCAGCAGCTTAGTACCTAGCGGGTCCACCTACGAGCAGTACTTC.

J is TRBJ1-1 and V is TRBV14, with D unclear. V shed 1 base and J shed 2 bases, with 11 bases lying between them. Germline V gives CDR1 SGHDN, CDR2 FVKESK. This CDR3 region has 15 residues. The CDR3 DNA follows: TGTGCCAGCAGCCAAGCTAGGAGGGCCAACACTGAAGCTTTCTTT. Its protein is CASSQARRANTEAFF.

The gene calls are TRBV1 and TRBJ1-1. TRBV1 is marked as a pseudogene. The CDR3 totals 16 residues. In DNA form, the CDR3 reads TGCACCAGCAGCCAAGATATGCGGGGCCTGAGCACTGAAGCTTTCTTT. The encoded protein is CTSSQDMRGLSTEAFF.

The chain carries TRBV6-5 and TRBJ1-5, with 9 bases that match TRBD1. V gave up 6 bases and J gave up 6 bases; unmatched junction bases: 9. Per the germline V gene, CDR1 is MNHEY and CDR2 is SVGAGI. CDR3 size: 15 residues. CDR3 sequence: CASRTGQGLGQPQHF. The CDR3 DNA is TGTGCCAGCAGGACCGGACAGGGGCTCGGTCAGCCCCAGCATTTT.

The chain recombines TRBV5-1 with TRBJ1-2; no clear D. The CDR3 has 14 amino acids. Germline V lookup: CDR1 SGHRS, CDR2 YFSETQ. Trimming took 0 bases from V and 0 from J, leaving 6 bases between them. CDR3 amino acids: CASSLAGANYGYTF. The CDR3 DNA is TGCGCCAGCAGCTTGGCCGGGGCTAACTATGGCTACACCTTC.